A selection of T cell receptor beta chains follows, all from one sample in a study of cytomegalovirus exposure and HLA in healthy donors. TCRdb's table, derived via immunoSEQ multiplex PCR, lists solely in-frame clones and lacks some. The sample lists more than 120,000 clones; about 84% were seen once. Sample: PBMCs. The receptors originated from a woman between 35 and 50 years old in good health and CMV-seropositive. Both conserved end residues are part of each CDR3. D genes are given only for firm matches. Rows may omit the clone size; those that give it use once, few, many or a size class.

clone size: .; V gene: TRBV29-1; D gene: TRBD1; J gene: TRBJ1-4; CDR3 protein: CSVESAGGFEKLFF; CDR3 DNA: TGCAGCGTTGAATCGGCAGGGGGCTTTGAAAAACTGTTTTTT
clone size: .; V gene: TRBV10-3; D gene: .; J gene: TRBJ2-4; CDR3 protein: CAISESNFAKNIQYF; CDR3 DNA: TGTGCCATCAGTGAGTCGAACTTTGCCAAAAACATTCAGTACTTC
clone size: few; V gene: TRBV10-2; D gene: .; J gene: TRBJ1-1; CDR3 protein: CASSESTHREAFF; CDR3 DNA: TGCGCCAGCAGTGAGTCGACCCACAGGGAAGCTTTCTTT
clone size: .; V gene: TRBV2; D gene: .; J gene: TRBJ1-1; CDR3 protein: CASSLKGDLETFF; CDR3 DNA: TGTGCCAGCAGTTTAAAGGGGGATTTGGAGACTTTCTTT
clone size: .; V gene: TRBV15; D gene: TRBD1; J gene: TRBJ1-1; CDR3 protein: CATSRQTGSLAFF; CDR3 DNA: TGTGCCACCAGCAGGCAGACAGGGTCGTTGGCTTTCTTT
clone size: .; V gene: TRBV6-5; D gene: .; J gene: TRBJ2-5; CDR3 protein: CASSRQETQYF; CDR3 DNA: TGTGCCAGCAGCAGACAAGAGACCCAGTACTTC
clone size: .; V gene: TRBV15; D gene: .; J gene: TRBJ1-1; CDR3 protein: CATSRDQTLNTEAFF; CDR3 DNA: TGTGCCACCAGCAGAGATCAGACATTGAACACTGAAGCTTTCTTT
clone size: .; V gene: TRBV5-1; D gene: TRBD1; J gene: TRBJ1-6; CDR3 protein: CASSPQGAGSPLHF; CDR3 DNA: TGCGCCAGCAGCCCGCAGGGGGCTGGGTCACCCCTCCACTTT
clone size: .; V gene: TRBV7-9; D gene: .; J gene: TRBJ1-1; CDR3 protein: CSSSLPPMGNTEAFF; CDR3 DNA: TGTTCCAGCAGCTTACCCCCGATGGGCAACACTGAAGCTTTCTTT
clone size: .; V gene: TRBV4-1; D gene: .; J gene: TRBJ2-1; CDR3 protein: CASSPTEVKYNEQFF; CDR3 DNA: TGCGCCAGCAGCCCCACGGAGGTAAAGTACAATGAGCAGTTCTTC
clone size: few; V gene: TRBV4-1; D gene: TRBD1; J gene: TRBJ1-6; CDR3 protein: CASSRQGDYNSPLHF; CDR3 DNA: TGCGCCAGCAGTCGACAGGGCGACTATAATTCACCCCTCCACTTT
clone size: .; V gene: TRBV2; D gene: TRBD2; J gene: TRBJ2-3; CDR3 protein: CASSEGSGKADTQYF; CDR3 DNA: TGTGCCAGCAGTGAAGGTAGCGGGAAGGCAGATACGCAGTATTTT
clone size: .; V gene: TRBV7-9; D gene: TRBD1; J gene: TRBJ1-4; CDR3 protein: CSSSSNTGGEKLFF; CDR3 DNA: TGTTCCAGCAGCTCAAACACAGGGGGGGAAAAACTGTTTTTT
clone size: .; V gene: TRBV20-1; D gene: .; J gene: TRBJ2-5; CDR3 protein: CSARQAETQYF; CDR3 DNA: TGCAGTGCCAGACAGGCGGAGACCCAGTACTTC
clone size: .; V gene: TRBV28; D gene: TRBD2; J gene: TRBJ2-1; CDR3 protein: CASSLWAGGVNEQFF; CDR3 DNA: TGTGCCAGCAGTTTATGGGCGGGAGGAGTTAATGAGCAGTTCTTC
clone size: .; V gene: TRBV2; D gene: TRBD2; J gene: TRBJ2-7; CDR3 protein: CASRSGTSGYEQYF; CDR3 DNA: TGTGCCAGCAGATCGGGGACTAGCGGCTACGAGCAGTACTTC
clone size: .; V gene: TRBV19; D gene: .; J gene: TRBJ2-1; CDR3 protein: CASSGARGNEQFF; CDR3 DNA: TGTGCCAGTAGTGGGGCCCGGGGGAATGAGCAGTTCTTC
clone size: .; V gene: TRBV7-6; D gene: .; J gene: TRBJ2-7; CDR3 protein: CASSLKGGGKPYEQYF; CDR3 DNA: TGTGCCAGCAGCTTAAAGGGAGGGGGGAAACCCTACGAGCAGTACTTC
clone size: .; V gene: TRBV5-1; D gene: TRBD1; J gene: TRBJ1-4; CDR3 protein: CASSLGQGDEKLFF; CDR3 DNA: TGCGCCAGCAGCTTGGGACAGGGGGATGAAAAACTGTTTTTT
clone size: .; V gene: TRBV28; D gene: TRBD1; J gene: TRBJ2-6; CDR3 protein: CASRNTGAGANVLTF; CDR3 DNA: TGTGCCAGCAGAAATACAGGGGCTGGGGCCAACGTCCTGACTTTC
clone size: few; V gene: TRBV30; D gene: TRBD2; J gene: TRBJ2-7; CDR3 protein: CAWTRTSGSYEQYF; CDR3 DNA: TGTGCCTGGACCAGGACTAGCGGCTCCTACGAGCAGTACTTC
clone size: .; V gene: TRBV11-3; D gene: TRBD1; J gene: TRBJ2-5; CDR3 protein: CASSSPKRGTGWVETQYF; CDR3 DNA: TGTGCCAGCAGCTCTCCTAAACGGGGGACAGGCTGGGTAGAGACCCAGTACTTC
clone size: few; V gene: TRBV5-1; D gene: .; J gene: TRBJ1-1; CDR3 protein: CASSLSGIAEAFF; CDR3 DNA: TGCGCCAGCAGCTTGTCGGGTATTGCTGAAGCTTTCTTT
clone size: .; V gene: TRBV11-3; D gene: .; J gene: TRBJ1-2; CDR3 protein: CASSLGIYGYTF; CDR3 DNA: TGTGCCAGCAGCTTGGGCATTTATGGCTACACCTTC
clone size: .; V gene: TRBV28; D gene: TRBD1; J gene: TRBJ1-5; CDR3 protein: CASRGGGRGQPQHF; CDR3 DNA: TGTGCCAGCAGAGGAGGGGGCCGGGGTCAGCCCCAGCATTTT
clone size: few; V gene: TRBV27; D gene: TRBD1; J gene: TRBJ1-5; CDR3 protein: CASSPDRDRSQPQHF; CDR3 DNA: TGTGCCAGCAGTCCCGACCGGGACAGGTCCCAACCCCAGCATTTT
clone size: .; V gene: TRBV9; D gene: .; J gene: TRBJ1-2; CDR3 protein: CASSLERAHTHYGYTF; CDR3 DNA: TGTGCCAGCAGCCTTGAGCGGGCCCATACCCACTATGGCTACACCTTC
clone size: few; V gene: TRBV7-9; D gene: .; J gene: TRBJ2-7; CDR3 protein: CSSSLFWQGWDEQYF; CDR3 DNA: TGTTCCAGCAGCTTATTTTGGCAGGGCTGGGACGAGCAGTACTTC
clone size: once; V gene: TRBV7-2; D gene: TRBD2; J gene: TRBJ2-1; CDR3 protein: CASSRAGGLSYNEQFF; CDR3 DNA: TGTGCCAGCAGCCGAGCGGGAGGGCTCTCCTACAATGAGCAGTTCTTC
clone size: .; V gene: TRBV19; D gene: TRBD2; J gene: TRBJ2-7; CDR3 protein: CASRGGLAGNYEQYF; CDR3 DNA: TGTGCCAGCAGGGGGGGACTAGCGGGGAACTACGAGCAGTACTTC
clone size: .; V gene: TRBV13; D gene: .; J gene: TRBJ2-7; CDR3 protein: CASSLSTLGGDEQYF; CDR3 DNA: TGTGCCAGCAGCTTATCCACACTAGGAGGGGACGAGCAGTACTTC
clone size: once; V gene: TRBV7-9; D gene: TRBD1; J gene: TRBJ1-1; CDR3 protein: CASSRRTGMNTEAFF; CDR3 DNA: TGTGCCAGCAGCCGCAGGACAGGGATGAACACTGAAGCTTTCTTT
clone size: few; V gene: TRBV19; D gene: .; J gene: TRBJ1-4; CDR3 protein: CASRYREDEKLFF; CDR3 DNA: TGTGCCAGTAGGTATAGGGAGGATGAAAAACTGTTTTTT
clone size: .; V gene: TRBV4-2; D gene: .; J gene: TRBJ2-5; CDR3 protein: CASSETGMAQETQYF; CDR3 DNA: TGTGCCAGCAGCGAAACAGGGATGGCACAAGAGACCCAGTACTTC
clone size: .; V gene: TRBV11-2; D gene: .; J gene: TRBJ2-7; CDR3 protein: CASSNRPGLYEQYF; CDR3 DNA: TGTGCCAGCAGCAATCGACCGGGTCTCTACGAGCAGTACTTC
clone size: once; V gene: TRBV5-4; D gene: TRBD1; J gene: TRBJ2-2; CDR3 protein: CASSPGTGGTGELFF; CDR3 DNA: TGTGCCAGCAGCCCCGGGACAGGGGGCACCGGGGAGCTGTTTTTT
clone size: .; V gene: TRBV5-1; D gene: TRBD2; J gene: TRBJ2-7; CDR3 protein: CASSLVRTSGIYEQYF; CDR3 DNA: TGCGCCAGCAGCTTGGTTAGGACTAGCGGGATATACGAGCAGTACTTC
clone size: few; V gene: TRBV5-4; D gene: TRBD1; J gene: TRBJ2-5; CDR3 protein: CASSFGTGWETQYF; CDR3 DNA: TGTGCCAGCAGCTTCGGGACAGGGTGGGAGACCCAGTACTTC
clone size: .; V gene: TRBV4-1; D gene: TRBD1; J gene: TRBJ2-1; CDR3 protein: CASSPPGTGGLNEQFF; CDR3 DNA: TGCGCCAGCAGCCCGCCCGGGACAGGGGGCCTCAATGAGCAGTTCTTC
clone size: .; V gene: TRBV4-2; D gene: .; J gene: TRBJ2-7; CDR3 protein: CASSQDPAPTYEQYF; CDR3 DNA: TGTGCCAGCAGCCAAGATCCAGCGCCGACCTACGAGCAGTACTTC
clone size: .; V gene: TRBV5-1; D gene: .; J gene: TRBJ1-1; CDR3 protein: CASSPTVLNTEAFF; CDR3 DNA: TGCGCCAGCAGCCCGACAGTTTTAAACACTGAAGCTTTCTTT
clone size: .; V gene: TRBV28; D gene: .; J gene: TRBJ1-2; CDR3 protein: CASSPTRQEFYGYTF; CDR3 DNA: TGTGCCAGCAGTCCCACCCGACAGGAGTTCTATGGCTACACCTTC
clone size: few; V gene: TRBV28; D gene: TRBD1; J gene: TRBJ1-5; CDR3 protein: CASIQQGEYDANQPQHF; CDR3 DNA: TGTGCCAGCATCCAACAGGGGGAATATGATGCCAATCAGCCCCAGCATTTT
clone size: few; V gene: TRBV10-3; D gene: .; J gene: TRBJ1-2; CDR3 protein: CAISDPTLNYGYTF; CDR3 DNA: TGTGCCATCAGTGATCCGACACTTAACTATGGCTACACCTTC
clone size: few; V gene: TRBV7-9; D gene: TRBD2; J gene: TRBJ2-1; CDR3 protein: CASNPWASGSDEQFF; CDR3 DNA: TGTGCCAGCAACCCATGGGCTAGCGGGAGCGATGAGCAGTTCTTC
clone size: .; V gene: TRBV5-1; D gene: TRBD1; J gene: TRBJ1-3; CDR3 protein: CASSSQGAVGNTIYF; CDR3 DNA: TGCGCCAGCAGCTCACAGGGGGCGGTTGGAAACACCATATATTTT
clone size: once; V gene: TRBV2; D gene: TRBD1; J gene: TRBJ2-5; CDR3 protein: CASSRTGPQETQYF; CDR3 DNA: TGTGCCAGCAGTCGGACAGGGCCCCAAGAGACCCAGTACTTC
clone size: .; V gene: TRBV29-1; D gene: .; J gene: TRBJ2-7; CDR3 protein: CSVVAEAYEQYF; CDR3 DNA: TGCAGCGTGGTGGCAGAGGCCTACGAGCAGTACTTC
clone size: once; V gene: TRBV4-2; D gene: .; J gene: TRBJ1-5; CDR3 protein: CASGASTDNQPQHF; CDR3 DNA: TGTGCCAGCGGGGCGTCAACCGACAATCAGCCCCAGCATTTT
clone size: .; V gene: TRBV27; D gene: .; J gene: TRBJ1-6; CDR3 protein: CASSPTTVSPLHF; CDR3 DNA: TGTGCCAGCAGTCCCACGACAGTTTCACCCCTCCACTTT
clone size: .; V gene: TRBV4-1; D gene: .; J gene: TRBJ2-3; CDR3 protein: CASSHRGDRITDTQYF; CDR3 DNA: TGCGCCAGCAGCCATAGGGGCGACAGGATCACAGATACGCAGTATTTT
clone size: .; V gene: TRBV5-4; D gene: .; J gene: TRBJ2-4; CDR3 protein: CASSFTGAKNIQYF; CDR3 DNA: TGTGCCAGCAGCTTCACCGGAGCCAAAAACATTCAGTACTTC
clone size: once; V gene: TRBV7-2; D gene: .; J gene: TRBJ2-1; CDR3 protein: CASSSPGTRYNEQFF; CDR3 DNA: TGTGCCAGCAGCTCCCCCGGGACACGCTACAATGAGCAGTTCTTC
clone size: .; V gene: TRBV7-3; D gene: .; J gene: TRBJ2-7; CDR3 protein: CASSQATGYEQYF; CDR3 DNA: TGTGCCAGCAGCCAAGCGACCGGCTACGAGCAGTACTTC
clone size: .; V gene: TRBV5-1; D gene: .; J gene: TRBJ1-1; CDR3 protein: CASSALPGGGLRGRPNTEAFF; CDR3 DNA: TGCGCCAGCAGCGCCTTACCCGGTGGAGGGTTAAGGGGTCGACCGAACACTGAAGCTTTCTTT